The sequence of this T cell receptor beta chain was determined in a study of identical twins. Regarding the study as a whole: For cord blood, abundant beta clonotypes had fewer insertions, unlike memory repertoires, which showed none. The same donors were not followed; conclusions instead depended on cross-sectional statistical analysis.

This clonotype was found many times. As yet, its antigen is unknown. TCRdb reprocessed the 5' RACE reads with MiXCR, giving one entry per CDR3 protein. The table has about 100,000 distinct CDR3 sequences, 5.9% seen once; the top ten hold less than 15%. Sample: memory T cells sorted from blood. The TCR comes from a woman between 50 and 59 years old in good health.

The CDR3 nucleotides are TGTGCCAGCGGGTTGAACACCGGGGAGCTGTTTTTT. It is translated as CASGLNTGELFF. V is TRBV6-5 and J is TRBJ2-2; D is uncertain. V lost 8 bases, J lost 1 base, and 5 bases lay in between. The CDR3 totals 12 residues. CDR1 is MNHEY, CDR2 SVGAGI, per germline.